The rows below give T cell receptor beta chains drawn from one sample of a study of cytomegalovirus exposure and HLA in healthy donors. Sequenced by immunoSEQ multiplex PCR; TCRdb stores in-frame clones only, minus some. The sample includes about 170,000 clones, around 76% of them seen just once. The sample was PBMCs. Receptors were obtained from a young woman in good health and CMV-seropositive. CDR3s include the opening cysteine and the closing phenylalanine or tryptophan. The D gene is left open where the match is weak. Clone size appears in some rows only: once, few, many, or a class for an expanded clone.

d_call: NA
clone_size: NA
j_call: TRBJ2-7
v_call: TRBV29-1
cdr3_aa: CSVGPTSFSEQYF
cdr3_nt: TGCAGCGTTGGTCCGACTAGTTTCTCCGAGCAGTACTTC

d_call: TRBD1
clone_size: NA
j_call: TRBJ2-7
v_call: TRBV5-1
cdr3_aa: CASAGTGVEEQYF
cdr3_nt: TGCGCCAGCGCCGGGACAGGGGTGGAAGAGCAGTACTTC

d_call: NA
clone_size: NA
j_call: TRBJ2-3
v_call: TRBV5-6
cdr3_aa: CASSPLPILSTDTQYF
cdr3_nt: TGTGCCAGCAGCCCCCTCCCTATTCTCAGCACAGATACGCAGTATTTT

d_call: NA
clone_size: NA
j_call: TRBJ1-1
v_call: TRBV28
cdr3_aa: CASSLSRDHGLRTEAFF
cdr3_nt: TGTGCCAGCAGTTTATCGCGAGATCACGGTCTGAGGACTGAAGCTTTCTTT

d_call: NA
clone_size: NA
j_call: TRBJ2-3
v_call: TRBV29-1
cdr3_aa: CSVEDQGRDTQYF
cdr3_nt: TGCAGCGTTGAAGATCAGGGAAGAGATACGCAGTATTTT

d_call: NA
clone_size: NA
j_call: TRBJ2-5
v_call: TRBV7-2
cdr3_aa: CASSPETYYQETQYF
cdr3_nt: TGTGCCAGCAGCCCCGAGACATACTACCAAGAGACCCAGTACTTC

d_call: NA
clone_size: NA
j_call: TRBJ1-4
v_call: TRBV7-8
cdr3_aa: CASSSLGGFNEKLFF
cdr3_nt: TGTGCCAGCAGCTCCCTGGGAGGGTTTAATGAAAAACTGTTTTTT

d_call: NA
clone_size: NA
j_call: TRBJ2-3
v_call: TRBV27
cdr3_aa: CASSPRLFSSTDTQYF
cdr3_nt: TGTGCCAGCAGTCCAAGACTATTCTCAAGCACAGATACGCAGTATTTT

d_call: TRBD2
clone_size: NA
j_call: TRBJ2-1
v_call: TRBV6-5
cdr3_aa: CASRPPGRAYEQFF
cdr3_nt: TGTGCCAGCAGGCCTCCCGGGAGGGCCTATGAGCAGTTCTTC

d_call: TRBD2
clone_size: once
j_call: TRBJ2-5
v_call: TRBV5-1
cdr3_aa: CASSLAGGGQETQYF
cdr3_nt: TGCGCCAGCAGCTTGGCGGGAGGGGGACAAGAGACCCAGTACTTC

d_call: NA
clone_size: few
j_call: TRBJ1-6
v_call: TRBV5-1
cdr3_aa: CASSLWVAGNSPLHF
cdr3_nt: TGCGCCAGCAGCTTGTGGGTCGCGGGGAATTCACCCCTCCACTTT

d_call: TRBD1
clone_size: NA
j_call: TRBJ1-4
v_call: TRBV10-2
cdr3_aa: CASSESRDRGPKLFF
cdr3_nt: TGCGCCAGCAGTGAGTCCCGAGACAGGGGGCCGAAACTGTTTTTT

d_call: NA
clone_size: NA
j_call: TRBJ2-7
v_call: TRBV7-2
cdr3_aa: CASSQPRLNLARGEQYF
cdr3_nt: TGTGCCAGCAGCCAACCCCGTTTGAATCTAGCGAGGGGCGAGCAGTACTTC

d_call: TRBD1
clone_size: NA
j_call: TRBJ1-2
v_call: TRBV7-8
cdr3_aa: CASSPEGADYGYTF
cdr3_nt: TGTGCCAGCAGCCCTGAGGGGGCAGACTATGGCTACACCTTC

d_call: NA
clone_size: NA
j_call: TRBJ2-7
v_call: TRBV10-1
cdr3_aa: CASSEGRLPSSYEQYF
cdr3_nt: TGCGCCAGCAGTGAGGGGAGGCTCCCGAGCTCCTACGAGCAGTACTTC

d_call: NA
clone_size: NA
j_call: TRBJ2-1
v_call: TRBV2
cdr3_aa: CASTRGSGPSYNEQFF
cdr3_nt: TGTGCCAGCACCAGGGGGAGCGGGCCTTCCTACAATGAGCAGTTCTTC

d_call: TRBD2
clone_size: NA
j_call: TRBJ2-5
v_call: TRBV29-1
cdr3_aa: CSVDSGGTQETQYF
cdr3_nt: TGCAGCGTGGATAGCGGGGGGACGCAAGAGACCCAGTACTTC

d_call: NA
clone_size: NA
j_call: TRBJ1-5
v_call: TRBV19
cdr3_aa: CASRDRYGQPQHF
cdr3_nt: TGTGCCAGCCGAGACAGGTACGGTCAGCCCCAGCATTTT

d_call: NA
clone_size: few
j_call: TRBJ1-3
v_call: TRBV18
cdr3_aa: CASSRSARTAGNTIYF
cdr3_nt: TGTGCCAGCTCACGATCAGCCAGGACAGCTGGAAACACCATATATTTT

d_call: TRBD2
clone_size: NA
j_call: TRBJ2-2
v_call: TRBV7-2
cdr3_aa: CASSSSGRAVELFF
cdr3_nt: TGTGCCAGCAGCTCAAGCGGGAGGGCCGTGGAGCTGTTTTTT

d_call: TRBD1
clone_size: NA
j_call: TRBJ2-7
v_call: TRBV30
cdr3_aa: CAYSAGTGTYEQYF
cdr3_nt: TGTGCCTATTCTGCCGGGACAGGGACCTACGAGCAGTACTTC

d_call: NA
clone_size: NA
j_call: TRBJ1-1
v_call: TRBV5-1
cdr3_aa: CASSLHKGRAVQPNTEAFF
cdr3_nt: TGCGCCAGCAGTCTTCATAAGGGCAGGGCGGTTCAGCCTAACACTGAAGCTTTCTTT

d_call: TRBD1
clone_size: NA
j_call: TRBJ2-5
v_call: TRBV27
cdr3_aa: CASSRDRGSQETQYF
cdr3_nt: TGTGCCAGCAGCCGGGACAGGGGATCCCAAGAGACCCAGTACTTC

d_call: NA
clone_size: NA
j_call: TRBJ2-7
v_call: TRBV5-4
cdr3_aa: CASSSRQGGGEQYF
cdr3_nt: TGTGCCAGCAGCTCCCGACAGGGAGGTGGAGAGCAGTACTTC

d_call: NA
clone_size: NA
j_call: TRBJ2-7
v_call: TRBV25-1
cdr3_aa: CAISGQSSYEQYF
cdr3_nt: TGTGCCATTTCCGGACAGAGCTCCTACGAGCAGTACTTC

d_call: TRBD2
clone_size: NA
j_call: TRBJ2-3
v_call: TRBV6-5
cdr3_aa: CASRPSSGSTDTQYF
cdr3_nt: TGTGCCAGCAGGCCCTCTAGCGGCAGCACAGATACGCAGTATTTT

d_call: TRBD1
clone_size: NA
j_call: TRBJ1-1
v_call: TRBV19
cdr3_aa: CASRNRGSTEAFF
cdr3_nt: TGTGCCAGTAGGAACAGGGGGAGCACTGAAGCTTTCTTT

d_call: NA
clone_size: NA
j_call: TRBJ1-2
v_call: TRBV9
cdr3_aa: CASSPGQGGHYGYTF
cdr3_nt: TGTGCCAGCAGCCCGGGGCAGGGAGGACACTATGGCTACACCTTC

d_call: TRBD2
clone_size: NA
j_call: TRBJ2-1
v_call: TRBV7-9
cdr3_aa: CASSTLAGEHNEQFF
cdr3_nt: TGTGCCAGCAGTACTCTAGCGGGAGAACACAATGAGCAGTTCTTC

d_call: TRBD1
clone_size: NA
j_call: TRBJ1-4
v_call: TRBV4-1
cdr3_aa: CASSQGQGFEKLFF
cdr3_nt: TGCGCCAGCAGCCAGGGACAGGGATTTGAAAAACTGTTTTTT

d_call: NA
clone_size: NA
j_call: TRBJ2-7
v_call: TRBV29-1
cdr3_aa: CSVGGTNEQYF
cdr3_nt: TGCAGCGTTGGGGGGACAAACGAGCAGTACTTC

d_call: NA
clone_size: NA
j_call: TRBJ1-1
v_call: TRBV2
cdr3_aa: CASIPRGNTEAFF
cdr3_nt: TGTGCCAGCATCCCTCGAGGGAACACTGAAGCTTTCTTT

d_call: NA
clone_size: few
j_call: TRBJ2-3
v_call: TRBV9
cdr3_aa: CASSQLAPSTDTQYF
cdr3_nt: TGTGCCAGCAGCCAATTAGCCCCTAGCACAGATACGCAGTATTTT

d_call: NA
clone_size: NA
j_call: TRBJ2-3
v_call: TRBV7-8
cdr3_aa: CASSPPLRLSLNTQYF
cdr3_nt: TGTGCCAGCAGCCCACCGTTGAGACTATCTCTGAATACGCAGTATTTT

d_call: NA
clone_size: NA
j_call: TRBJ1-1
v_call: TRBV7-2
cdr3_aa: CASSLAKRKAFF
cdr3_nt: TGTGCCAGCAGCTTAGCGAAGCGGAAAGCTTTCTTT

d_call: NA
clone_size: NA
j_call: TRBJ1-2
v_call: TRBV5-1
cdr3_aa: CASSILQGGVGYTF
cdr3_nt: TGCGCCAGCAGCATACTCCAGGGCGGTGTTGGCTACACCTTC

d_call: NA
clone_size: NA
j_call: TRBJ2-2
v_call: TRBV19
cdr3_aa: CASSIDPPGVVGELFF
cdr3_nt: TGTGCCAGTAGTATAGATCCCCCAGGGGTGGTCGGGGAGCTGTTTTTT